What follows are 28 T cell receptor beta chains derived from one specimen sequenced in a study of CD8+CD57+ T cells in acquired aplastic anemia. For sequencing, patients were chosen who had shown expansion of CD8+CD57+ cells by flow cytometry. The template for TCR beta VDJ and CDR3 sequence profiling was genomic DNA. One entry per CDR3 protein results from TCRdb running MiXCR on the reads. The table shows approximately 250,000 distinct CDR3 sequences, with approximately 82% occurring only once. Sample: sorted CD4+, CD8+, or CD8+CD57+ T cells (not recorded which) from PBMCs. Receptors originate from a human donor with aplastic anemia.

The genes are TRBV7-2 and TRBJ2-3; TRBD2 agrees at 8 bases. With V trimmed by 3 bases and J by 13 bases, 12 bases remained unmatched. The CDR3 is made up of 14 amino acids. Germline lookup yields CDR1 SGHTA and CDR2 FQGNSA. CDR3 loop: CASSFPGSPGREYF. The DNA of the CDR3 is TGTGCCAGCAGCTTTCCGGGAAGTCCCGGGAGGGAGTATTTT. Supplemented by reference TRBV7-2 and TRBJ2-3, the full variable domain reads GAGVSQSPSNKVTEKGKDVELRCDPISGHTALYWYRQSLGQGLEFLIYFQGNSAPDKSGLPSDRFSAERTGGSVSTLTIQRTQQEDSAVYLCASSFPGSPGREYFGPGTRLTVL.

This clonotype occurred once. The final CDR3 position lacks the conserved phenylalanine or tryptophan, pointing to a likely read error. The DNA is left out, because the CDR3 cannot be placed on it with certainty; the CDR3 is given as TCRdb lists it. The chain recombines TRBV7-9 with TRBJ1-2; the table's D call TRBD1 went unverified against the DNA. Germline CDR1 SEHNR, CDR2 FQNEAQ (reference sequence). 13 amino acids form the CDR3, both terminal residues included. CDR3 sequence reads: CASSHGPGGGYNI.

About this clonotype itself: An end of the junction does not agree with germline; a read error may underlie this. This chain uses TRBV2 with TRBJ2-3; D gene uncertain. CDR3 length: 14 residues. Germline V gene lookup returns CDR1 SNHLY and CDR2 FYNNEI. The CDR3 loop reads CASSLADGPDTQYF. CDR3 nucleotides: TGTGCCAGCAGCTTGGCGGATGGTCCCGATACCCAGTATTTT.

This sequence joins TRBV5-8 and TRBJ1-5; no reliable D call. Trimming removed 2 bases from V and 0 bases from J, with 15 bases in between. CDR1 is SGHTS, CDR2 YDEGEE, per germline. The CDR3 has 17 residues. The CDR3 coding sequence is TGTGCCAGCAGCTTAGTGGCCACTTTTTATAGCAATCAGCCCCAGCATTTT. It specifies CASSLVATFYSNQPQHF.

This clonotype came up once. The chain has TRBV15 and TRBJ2-5, with a weak D call TRBD2 (5 bases). The length of the CDR3 is 13 residues. CDR1 is LNHNV and CDR2 is YYDKDF in the germline V gene (reference sequence). V lost 4 bases and J lost 11, with 17 bases in between. The CDR3 reads CATSIYGGDAQYF. The CDR3 DNA reads as TGTGCCACCAGCATCTACGGAGGAGACGCGCAGTACTTC.

The chain has TRBV9 and TRBJ1-1; D gene ambiguous. With 0 bases removed from V and 11 bases from J, the gap between germline ends came to 20 bases. Looked up from germline, CDR1 is SGDLS and CDR2 is YYNGEE. The CDR3 runs 15 residues. CDR3 nucleotides: TGTGCCAGCAGCGTAGGTCCCGCTACGCAGAATTTTGCTTTCTTT. Translation: CASSVGPATQNFAFF. The full variable domain, its missing parts supplied by reference TRBV9 and TRBJ1-1, is DSGVTQTPKHLITATGQRVTLRCSPRSGDLSVYWYQQSLDQGLQFLIQYYNGEERAKGNILERFSAQQFPDLHSELNLSSLELGDSALYFCASSVGPATQNFAFFGQGTRLTVV.

J is TRBJ2-7 and V is TRBV9, with 10 bases lining up with TRBD2. The J segment lost 2 bases and the V segment lost 2 bases, leaving 13 bases of the junction unmatched. CDR1 and CDR2 from the germline V gene are SGDLS and YYNGEE. The CDR3 spans 18 residues. The CDR3 is CASSVRTSGIDTPYEQYV. Here the CDR3 DNA reads TGTGCCAGCAGCGTCCGGACTAGCGGAATAGATACGCCCTACGAGCAGTACGTC.

This chain connects TRBV7-9 to TRBJ2-3; 8 nucleotides line up with TRBD2. The CDR3 is 14 residues long. J gave up 10 bases and V 9 bases, and 15 bases lay outside the gene matches. CDR1 is SEHNR and CDR2 is FQNEAQ in the germline V gene (reference sequence). The CDR3 loop reads CARHWAGGPESQYF. The CDR3 bases are TGTGCCAGACACTGGGCGGGAGGTCCCGAGTCGCAGTATTTT. Variable domain in full (rest from reference TRBV7-9 and TRBJ2-3): DTGVSQNPRHKITKRGQNVTFRCDPISEHNRLYWYRQTLGQGPEFLTYFQNEAQLEKSRLLSDRFSAERPKGSFSTLEIQRTEQGDSAMYLCARHWAGGPESQYFGPGTRLTVL.

CDR3 in DNA: TGTGCCAGCAGCTTAACTTCCCGGACAGATACGCAGTATTTT. This translates into CASSLTSRTDTQYF. J is TRBJ2-3 and V is TRBV7-3, with D unclear. V was shortened by 0 bases and J by 3 bases, with 7 bases between the two germline ends. CDR1 is SGHTA and CDR2 is FQGTGA in the germline V gene. The CDR3 consists of 14 residues.

This clonotype has at least ten counts. The chain joins TRBV6-5 to TRBJ1-1; D is uncertain. CDR1 and CDR2 (germline): MNHEY, SVGAGI. V lost 6 bases and J lost 1, with 9 bases in between. CDR3 length: 13 residues. The chain's CDR3 is CASREDPNTEAFF. The DNA for the CDR3 is TGTGCCAGCAGGGAGGACCCGAACACTGAAGCTTTCTTT.

The gene calls are TRBV11-2 and TRBJ1-5; tentatively, D is TRBD1 (6 bases). This CDR3 has 18 amino acids. The germline V gene encodes CDR1 SGHAT and CDR2 FQNNGV. V shed 1 base and J shed 0 bases, with 16 bases lying between them. The CDR3 sequence is CASSLAGRGGYSNQPQHF. The CDR3 DNA follows: TGTGCCAGCAGCTTAGCGGGCAGGGGAGGTTATAGCAATCAGCCCCAGCATTTT. The whole variable domain, remainder taken from reference TRBV11-2 and TRBJ1-5, is EAGVAQSPRYKIIEKRQSVAFWCNPISGHATLYWYQQILGQGPKLLIQFQNNGVVDDSQLPKDRFSAERLKGVDSTLKIQPAKLEDSAVYLCASSLAGRGGYSNQPQHFGDGTRLSIL.

A note on this clonotype: Germline and junction disagree at one end, which may indicate a read error. The genes are TRBV2 and TRBJ2-3, with D uncertain. Per the germline V gene, CDR1 is SNHLY and CDR2 is FYNNEI. CDR3 length: 13 amino acids. CDR3: CAISDGRPDTQYF. The CDR3 DNA reads as TGTGCCATCAGTGATGGACGGCCCGATACGCAGTATTTT.

V gene TRBV7-2 combines with J gene TRBJ2-3, with a tentative D call TRBD1 (6 bases). The germline gives CDR1 SGHTA, CDR2 FQGNSA. V lost 2 bases, J lost 11 bases, and 14 bases lay in between. CDR3 length equals 13 residues. The CDR3 loop is CASSLQGTGEQYF. The CDR3 DNA is TGTGCCAGCAGCTTACAGGGGACCGGGGAGCAGTATTTT.

This clonotype was found a few times. V is TRBV7-6 and J is TRBJ1-1; D perhaps matches TRBD1 (6 bases). The CDR3 is made up of 15 amino acids. CDR1 is SGHVS, CDR2 FNYEAQ, per germline. With 0 bases removed from V and 14 bases from J, the gap between germline ends came to 22 bases. CDR3 DNA sequence: TGTGCCAGCAGCTTAGCCCACGGGACAAACGAGACCCAGTTCTTT. Amino acids: CASSLAHGTNETQFF.

With regard to this clonotype: The junction departs from the called germline gene at one end, perhaps through a read error. This chain links TRBV2 with TRBJ2-6; D may be TRBD1 (6 bases). Germline CDR1 is SNHLY and CDR2 is FYNNEI. The CDR3 totals 16 residues. In nucleotides, the CDR3 is TGTGCCAGCAGCTTAGGGGGTAGCTACGGGCCCAACGTCCGGACATTC. Its translation: CASSLGGSYGPNVRTF.

The chain combines TRBV13 with TRBJ1-2; 9 positions match TRBD1. The CDR3 length is 16 residues. Losses at the gene ends were 4 bases for V and 4 bases for J; bases not matched to a gene: 10. Germline assignment: CDR1 PRHDT and CDR2 FYEKMQ (reference sequence). CDR3 region: CASSSNDRGRSYGYTF. The CDR3 DNA follows: TGTGCCAGCAGCTCAAACGACAGGGGGAGGTCCTATGGCTACACCTTC.

The CDR3 spells CAISEKGGWGNTIYF. The CDR3 DNA reads as TGTGCCATCAGTGAGAAAGGGGGCTGGGGAAACACCATATATTTT. J is TRBJ1-3 and V is TRBV10-3; 7 bases are shared with TRBD1. The germline V gene encodes CDR1 ENHRY and CDR2 SYGVKD. CDR3 length: 15 amino acids. The junction had 5 bases not matched to a gene; V was cut back by 2 bases and J by 4 bases.

The chain carries TRBV9 and TRBJ2-7, with TRBD1 as a possible D gene (5 bases). Germline V gives CDR1 SGDLS, CDR2 YYNGEE. This CDR3 is built from 13 residues. The CDR3 coding sequence is TGTGCCAGCAGCGAAGGGGCAGATGCGCAGCATTACGTC. This sequence encodes CASSEGADAQHYV.

As to this clonotype: The junction shows a germline mismatch at one end, possibly a read error. V and J are TRBV9 and TRBJ1-1; no firm D call. Germline V lookup: CDR1 SGDLS, CDR2 YYNGEE. The CDR3 sequence is 13 residues long. This chain's CDR3 is CASRKGSNTEAFF. The CDR3 DNA reads as TGTGCCAGCAGGAAAGGGTCGAACACTGAAGCCTTCTTT.

The J gene is TRBJ2-1, the V gene TRBV10-1; possible D gene TRBD1, 6 bases. There are 13 residues in the CDR3. The germline V gene encodes CDR1 WNHNN and CDR2 SYGVQD (reference sequence). The CDR3 is CGSRGWVQDEQFF. CDR3 coding DNA: TGCGGTAGCAGGGGTTGGGTGCAGGATGAGCAGTTCTTC.

This clonotype was counted between two and nine times. The rearrangement uses TRBV9 and TRBJ2-3, with TRBD2 matching 7 bases. The CDR3 spans 15 residues. V gave up 3 bases and J gave up 11 bases; unmatched junction bases: 15. In germline, CDR1 is SGDLS, CDR2 YYNGEE. CDR3 in DNA: TGTGCCAGCAGCGCGTTAGCGGGTAACACCGGGGAGCAGTATTTT. Translating it yields CASSALAGNTGEQYF.

This chain connects TRBV5-6 to TRBJ2-7, with D perhaps matching TRBD1 or TRBD2 (6 bases each). Germline V CDR1 and CDR2: SGHDT, YYEEEE. CDR3 length: 17 amino acids. Trimming shortened V by 2 bases and J by 6 bases, and 24 bases separated the two germline ends. CDR3 nucleotides: TGTGCCAGCAGCTTCTGGGACACCGGAGGGAGGTCGGGCGAGCAGTACTTC. Encoded protein: CASSFWDTGGRSGEQYF.

The chain is built from TRBV7-2 and TRBJ1-6, with D tentatively TRBD1 (5 bases). V lost 1 base and J lost 13, with 17 bases in between. Germline CDR1 SGHTA, CDR2 FQGNSA. The CDR3 spans 15 residues. The CDR3 nucleotides are TGTGCCAGCAGCTTAGGCGGGGGTCCGCGATCCCCCCTCCACTTT. This gives the protein CASSLGGGPRSPLHF.

The chain joins TRBV7-8 to TRBJ2-7, with D tentatively TRBD2 (6 bases). V lost 3 bases to trimming and J lost 4 bases, with 13 bases between them. The V gene's germline CDR1 is SGHVS and CDR2 FQNEAQ. This CDR3 comprises 14 residues. The CDR3 sequence is CASSFSEGGYEQYF. The CDR3 bases are TGTGCCAGCAGCTTCTCGGAGGGTGGATACGAGCAGTACTTC.

This clonotype was observed at least ten times. The V gene is TRBV12-3 or TRBV12-4, the J gene TRBJ2-1, with D maybe TRBD1 (7 bases). V was cut by 1 base and J by 7 bases, with 11 bases left in between. CDR3 size: 14 residues. The CDR3 here is CASSLGTGGNEQFF. CDR3 sequence (DNA): TGTGCCAGCAGTTTAGGGACAGGAGGGAATGAGCAGTTCTTC.

The rearrangement joins TRBV2 to TRBJ2-2, with D uncertain. Trimming stripped 3 bases from V and 1 base from J, with 9 bases between. Germline V gene sequence: CDR1 SNHLY, CDR2 FYNNEI. This CDR3 comprises 15 residues. The CDR3 DNA reads as TGTGCCAGCAGTGAGGGTTCGATGAACACCGGGGAGCTGTTTTTT. This gives the protein CASSEGSMNTGELFF.

Comment on this clonotype: The junction and the germline gene differ at one end; a read error may be behind it. The rearrangement uses TRBV9 and TRBJ2-5; either TRBD1 or TRBD2 may supply D (5 bases each). The CDR3 runs to 13 residues. Per germline, CDR1 SGDLS and CDR2 YYNGEE. Here the CDR3 reads CASSVRLQETESF. CDR3 coding DNA: TGTGCCAGCAGCGTACGACTACAGGAGACAGAGTCCTTC.

The chain couples TRBV14 to TRBJ2-1, with D perhaps TRBD2 (6 bases). Looked up from germline, CDR1 is SGHDN and CDR2 is FVKESK. V shed 4 bases and J shed 5 bases, with 12 bases lying between them. The CDR3 sequence is 14 residues long. In DNA form, the CDR3 reads TGTGCCAGCAGCCCGGGACTGAGGAACAATGAGCAGTTCTTC. Encoded protein: CASSPGLRNNEQFF.